The rows below give T cell receptor beta chains drawn from one sample of a study of T cells in Graves' hyperthyroidism and ophthalmopathy. TCRdb processed the multiplex PCR reads anew with MiXCR; each CDR3 protein has one entry. The table lists roughly 660,000 distinct CDR3 sequences, approximately 15% of them singletons, with around a sixth in the top ten. Material: blood. The receptor set was obtained from a man aged 50 or older with Graves' hyperthyroidism. Each CDR3 is given with its conserved first and last residue. D genes are given only for firm matches. The size entry is marked missing in some rows and otherwise reads once, few, many or a size class.

J gene | D gene | clone size | V gene | CDR3 length | CDR3 DNA | CDR3 protein
TRBJ1-5 | - | few | TRBV19 | 13 | TGTGCCAGTAGTATACAGGGTCGACAGCCCCAGCATTTT | CASSIQGRQPQHF
TRBJ2-7 | - | - | TRBV29-1 | 14 | TGCAGCGTTAAGCGGACACTTGATTCCTACGAGCAGTACTTC | CSVKRTLDSYEQYF
TRBJ1-5 | - | many | TRBV4-2 | 16 | TGTGCCAGCAGCCAAGAGGGAGGGATCCACAATCAGCCCCAGCATTTT | CASSQEGGIHNQPQHF
TRBJ2-7 | - | many | TRBV27 | 17 | TGTGCCAGCAGACCCCCCTTTAAAGGACCAAAAAATTACGAGCAGTACTTC | CASRPPFKGPKNYEQYF
TRBJ1-6 | - | - | TRBV4-1 | 14 | TGCGCCAGCAGCCGAACTCTTGGGCCTTCACCCCTCCACTTT | CASSRTLGPSPLHF
TRBJ1-3 | - | few | TRBV6-1 | 17 | TGTGCCAGCAGTTATAAAAGGCGAGCTTCCTCTGGAAACACCATATATTTT | CASSYKRRASSGNTIYF
TRBJ1-1 | - | - | TRBV7-6 | 14 | TGTGCCAGCAGCTTCCTCTCTTCGGGCACTGAAGCTTTCTTT | CASSFLSSGTEAFF
TRBJ2-4 | - | many | TRBV29-1 | 15 | TGCAGCGTTGTCGCACTAGGACTAGCCAAAAACATTCAGTACTTC | CSVVALGLAKNIQYF
TRBJ2-1 | - | many | TRBV5-1 | 15 | TGCGCCAGCAGCTTCGCGGGCGGGGTCTACAATGAGCAGTTCTTC | CASSFAGGVYNEQFF
TRBJ2-1 | TRBD2 | many | TRBV19 | 14 | TGTGCCAGTAGTATGACTAGCGGGAGGGGTGAGCAGTTCTTC | CASSMTSGRGEQFF
TRBJ2-1 | - | few | TRBV28 | 14 | TGTGCCAGCAGTAACGGAAGGATCGGCAATGAGCAGTTCTTC | CASSNGRIGNEQFF
TRBJ2-7 | - | - | TRBV2 | 14 | TGTGCCAGCAGTATTTCGACAGCCTTCTACGAGCAGTACTTC | CASSISTAFYEQYF
TRBJ2-7 | - | few | TRBV5-8 | 13 | TGTGCCAGCAGCTTTGACAATACCTACGAGCAGTACTTC | CASSFDNTYEQYF
TRBJ1-1 | - | few | TRBV5-5 | 15 | TGTGCCAGCACCTTGGGGACGGGGGTGAACACTGAAGCTTTCTTT | CASTLGTGVNTEAFF
TRBJ2-5 | TRBD2 | - | TRBV7-8 | 16 | TGTGCCAGCAGCTTAGGAGCAGCGGGAAGGGTGGAGACCCAGTACTTC | CASSLGAAGRVETQYF
TRBJ2-7 | TRBD1 | few | TRBV28 | 14 | TGTGCCAGCAGCCCACACAGGGGGCGAAACGAGCAGTACTTC | CASSPHRGRNEQYF
TRBJ1-2 | TRBD1 | - | TRBV14 | 13 | TGTGCCAGCAGCCGCCGGGACAGGGATGGCTACACCTTC | CASSRRDRDGYTF
TRBJ1-2 | - | - | TRBV3-1 | 13 | TGTGCCAGCAGGACGGGACCATCCGGCGGCTACACCTTC | CASRTGPSGGYTF
TRBJ1-1 | - | few | TRBV3-1 | 16 | TGTGCCAGCAGCCCGGGGGAGGCCTACATGAACACTGAAGCTTTCTTT | CASSPGEAYMNTEAFF
TRBJ2-5 | - | many | TRBV12-3/TRBV12-4 | 15 | TGTGCCAGCAGTTCACCGGGCCTAGGGGGGGAGACCCAGTACTTC | CASSSPGLGGETQYF
TRBJ2-7 | TRBD2 | many | TRBV12-3/TRBV12-4 | 15 | TGTGCCAGCAGACCTGGGACTAGCGGGTACTACGAGCAGTACTTC | CASRPGTSGYYEQYF
TRBJ2-7 | TRBD1 | - | TRBV27 | 15 | TGTGCCAGCAGTTTATCAGGGACAGCGGACTACGAGCAGTACTTC | CASSLSGTADYEQYF
TRBJ1-5 | TRBD1 | few | TRBV2 | 16 | TGTGCCAGCAGTGAAGAGGCAGGGGGACTAAATCAGCCCCAGCATTTT | CASSEEAGGLNQPQHF
TRBJ1-5 | TRBD1 | - | TRBV6-1 | 14 | TGTGCCAGCAGTAATACAGGGGGTAGTCAGCCCCAGCATTTT | CASSNTGGSQPQHF
TRBJ2-7 | TRBD1 | many | TRBV24-1 | 16 | TGTGCCACCAGTGATTTCACCGGGACAGGGAACCACGAGCAGTACTTC | CATSDFTGTGNHEQYF
TRBJ2-7 | - | many | TRBV20-1 | 13 | TGCAGTGCTAGAGATTGGGCAGGGCGGGAGCAGTACTTC | CSARDWAGREQYF
TRBJ2-5 | - | many | TRBV3-1 | 17 | TGTGCCAGCAGCCCAGCGTGGGTCAGGGGCCCCCAGGAGACCCAGTACTTC | CASSPAWVRGPQETQYF
TRBJ2-7 | - | once | TRBV7-9 | 14 | TGTGCCAGCAGCGTAGTACCTGGGGGGTACGAGCAGTACTTC | CASSVVPGGYEQYF
TRBJ2-2 | TRBD1 | few | TRBV19 | 14 | TGTGCCAGTAGTACACAGGGGGCTCCCGGGGAGCTGTTTTTT | CASSTQGAPGELFF
TRBJ2-2 | - | few | TRBV19 | 14 | TGTGCCAGTAGTATTAAGAGGTTCACCGGGGAGCTGTTTTTT | CASSIKRFTGELFF
TRBJ2-1 | - | few | TRBV7-2 | 11 | TGTGCCAGCAGCCGCATAAATGAGCAGTTCTTC | CASSRINEQFF
TRBJ2-3 | - | many | TRBV11-2 | 16 | TGTGCCAGCAGCTTAGACGGAGGACAGCCCCCAGATACGCAGTATTTT | CASSLDGGQPPDTQYF
TRBJ2-7 | TRBD1 | - | TRBV28 | 15 | TGTGCCAGCAGCTCCCGGACAGGTTTTTCTTACGAGCAGTACTTC | CASSSRTGFSYEQYF
TRBJ1-4 | - | many | TRBV7-9 | 15 | TGTGCCAGCAGCGAGGCGGGGCTATCTAATGAAAAACTGTTTTTT | CASSEAGLSNEKLFF
TRBJ2-5 | TRBD1 | - | TRBV6-1 | 16 | TGTGCCAGCAGTGGGTGGGACAGGGGGCACGGGAAGACCCAGTACTTC | CASSGWDRGHGKTQYF
TRBJ1-6 | - | few | TRBV7-9 | 14 | TGTGCCAGCAGCTTAGCACAGGGCCCTTCGGCCCTCCACTTT | CASSLAQGPSALHF
TRBJ2-1 | - | many | TRBV2 | 13 | TGTGCCAGCAACAGAATAACTTACAATGAGCAGTTCTTC | CASNRITYNEQFF
TRBJ1-3 | - | - | TRBV5-1 | 18 | TGCGCCAGCAGCTTAGATCACCAATCTGCGACCTCTGGAAACACCATATATTTT | CASSLDHQSATSGNTIYF
TRBJ1-2 | TRBD1 | - | TRBV12-3/TRBV12-4 | 14 | TGTGCCAGCAGTTCGGGACAGGGGTTTTTTGGCTACACCTTC | CASSSGQGFFGYTF
TRBJ1-2 | - | - | TRBV29-1 | 12 | TGCAGCGTTGATTTGGACACCAGGAGCTACACCTTC | CSVDLDTRSYTF
TRBJ2-2 | - | many | TRBV2 | 14 | TGTGCCAGCACAAGAGACAGTCACACCGGGGAGCTGTTTTTT | CASTRDSHTGELFF
TRBJ2-5 | TRBD2 | - | TRBV2 | 16 | TGTGCCAGCAGTGATACTAGCGGGAGTTCCCAAGAGACCCAGTACTTC | CASSDTSGSSQETQYF